Listed here are 20 T cell receptor beta chains from one sample, sequenced in a study of T cells after yellow fever vaccination (dated by TCRdb to the late 2010s). The library came from 5' RACE. The sequencer was an Illumina HiSeq 2500. TCRdb passed the public sequencing reads through fastp at Q25 and MiXCR, retaining productive beta sequences. Here each entry gathers all rows of one CDR3 protein and keeps the most common genes and DNA. For this sample the table gives approximately 150,000 distinct CDR3 sequences, of which roughly 8% were detected only once. About 0.73% of the sample lies in the top ten. Taken with the paper, the label for treatment or condition translates to: live attenuated yellow fever vaccine strain. The specimen was CD4+ T cells sorted from PBMCs, collected 5 days after the yellow fever booster vaccination. All receptors derive from a man aged 30-40 years who received the YFV17D yellow fever vaccine.

The table lists this clonotype with many counts. This chain's CDR3 is CASMWGPQPTKNIQYF. CDR3 nucleotides: TGTGCCAGCATGTGGGGACCACAACCCACCAAAAACATTCAGTACTTC. This chain joins TRBV5-6 and TRBJ2-4; possibly TRBD1 or TRBD2 for D (5 bases each). The CDR3 sequence is 16 residues long. V lost 6 bases and J 2 bases, leaving 18 bases between the germline ends. Germline CDR1 SGHDT, CDR2 YYEEEE.

In this sample, this clonotype turned up many times. The chain carries TRBV10-2 and TRBJ2-1; tentative D call: TRBD1 (6 bases). CDR1 is WSHSY and CDR2 is SAAADI in the germline V gene. V lost 4 bases and J 7 bases, leaving 11 bases between the germline ends. This CDR3 spans 13 amino acids. The CDR3 loop reads CASSGDTGNEQFF. CDR3 coding DNA: TGCGCCAGCAGTGGGGACACTGGGAATGAGCAGTTCTTC.

The chain employs TRBV20-1 and TRBJ2-3, with D perhaps assigned TRBD1 or TRBD2 (5 bases each). Trimming took 6 bases from V and 5 from J, leaving 30 bases between them. Germline lookup yields CDR1 DFQATT and CDR2 SNEGSKA (reference sequence). The CDR3 is 18 residues long. The CDR3 coding sequence is TGCAGTGCCCCTACTTCAGACTTAGAAAAGGGGCGGGTAGATACGCAGTATTTT. Translated, it gives CSAPTSDLEKGRVDTQYF.

In this sample, this clonotype turned up many times. V is TRBV6-5 and J is TRBJ2-3; D is perhaps TRBD2 (5 bases). Trimming removed 5 bases from V and 12 bases from J, with 18 bases in between. The CDR3 runs to 13 residues. The germline V gene encodes CDR1 MNHEY and CDR2 SVGAGI. As DNA, the CDR3 is TGTGCCAGCAGTCTTCAACCCGGGGATTCACAGTATTTT. This codes for CASSLQPGDSQYF.

This clonotype was observed many times. The chain uses TRBV7-2 and TRBJ2-5, with a tentative D call TRBD1 (6 bases). The CDR3 totals 14 residues. The ends were cut back, 5 bases at V and 4 bases at J, with 14 bases in the middle. The germline V gene encodes CDR1 SGHTA and CDR2 FQGNSA. The CDR3 spells CASSILGGGETQYF. The CDR3 DNA follows: TGTGCCAGCAGCATCCTAGGGGGTGGAGAGACCCAGTACTTC.

The table lists this clonotype with many counts. V is TRBV28 and J is TRBJ2-5; no clear D gene. The CDR3 runs to 14 residues. Germline CDR1 MDHEN, CDR2 SYDVKM. V was pared by 7 bases and J by 7 bases, with 19 bases between. The CDR3 bases are TGTGCCAGCACCCGAGGTGGGGATTGGTGGACCCAGTACTTC. Amino acids: CASTRGGDWWTQYF.

There are many counts of this clonotype. CDR3 region: CSVPYARDEQYF. As DNA, the CDR3 is TGCAGTGTCCCCTATGCAAGGGACGAGCAGTACTTC. The chain couples TRBV20-1 to TRBJ2-7; D is unclear. CDR1 and CDR2 (germline): DFQATT, SNEGSKA (reference sequence). The CDR3 consists of 12 residues. V gave up 7 bases and J gave up 5 bases, with 15 bases separating them.

This clonotype has just a few counts. The rearrangement uses TRBV7-2 and TRBJ2-3, with 8 nucleotides matching TRBD2. V lost 5 bases, J lost 1 base, and 11 bases stayed unmatched. Germline V gene data show CDR1 as SGHTA and CDR2 as FQGNSA. CDR3 length equals 17 residues. CDR3 sequence reads: CASSNPGGWYGTDTQYF. The DNA of the CDR3 is TGTGCCAGCAGCAACCCGGGAGGGTGGTACGGCACAGATACGCAGTATTTT.

With respect to this clonotype: A much more abundant neighbour one base away suggests this may be a read error. The chain joins TRBV20-1 to TRBJ2-2; D is undetermined. The germline gives CDR1 DFQATT, CDR2 SNEGSKA (reference sequence). The CDR3 runs 15 residues. CDR3 DNA: TGCAGTGCTAGAGTGAAGACTTCTCACACCGGGCAGCTGTTTTTT. Its protein is CSARVKTSHTGQLFF.

This clonotype has a count of ten or more. CDR3 sequence: CASSLAGTGNTGELFF. In nucleotides, the CDR3 is TGTGCCAGCAGTTTAGCCGGGACGGGGAACACCGGGGAGCTGTTTTTT. V gene TRBV12-3 or TRBV12-4 combines with J gene TRBJ2-2; D assignment may be TRBD1 or TRBD2 (5 bases each). V was clipped by 0 bases and J by 1 base, with 9 bases between them. The CDR3 is 16 residues long.

The V gene is TRBV5-1, the J gene TRBJ2-7; 14 nucleotides match TRBD2. V lost 1 base to trimming and J lost 4 bases; unmatched junction nucleotides: 7. The CDR3 is 17 residues long. Looked up from germline, CDR1 is SGHRS and CDR2 is YFSETQ. CDR3 in DNA: TGCGCCAGCAGCTTGAGCCGGACTAGCGGGAGGACATACGAGCAGTACTTC. Its translation: CASSLSRTSGRTYEQYF.

V and J are TRBV20-1 and TRBJ2-1, with a possible D match to TRBD1 (5 bases). Trimming cost V 3 bases and J 9 bases, with 15 bases left between them. Germline-derived CDR1 and CDR2 are DFQATT and SNEGSKA (reference sequence). The CDR3 length is 13 residues. CDR3 sequence reads: CSARPKGPGEQFF. The CDR3 DNA sequence: TGCAGTGCTAGGCCCAAGGGGCCGGGTGAGCAGTTCTTC.

This clonotype has a count of ten or more. The chain links TRBV20-1 to TRBJ2-7; no clear D gene. Deletions cut 7 bases from V and 2 bases from J, with 15 bases between. Germline CDR1 is DFQATT and CDR2 is SNEGSKA (reference sequence). The CDR3 loop spans 13 amino acids. For the CDR3, the DNA is TGCAGTGGCACTCGTAACACAGCCTACGAGCAGTACTTC. The encoded protein is CSGTRNTAYEQYF.

This clonotype was detected ten times or more. This sequence joins TRBV5-1 and TRBJ2-1, with a tentative D call TRBD2 (5 bases). Per the germline V gene, CDR1 is SGHRS and CDR2 is YFSETQ. The CDR3 runs 12 residues. Trimming took 4 bases from V and 8 from J, leaving 10 bases between them. The CDR3 loop reads CASSQLVDEQFF. CDR3 nucleotide sequence: TGCGCCAGCAGCCAACTAGTTGATGAGCAGTTCTTC.

This clonotype showed up many times. The CDR3 loop reads CASSLNSAGEEQFF. CDR3 nucleotide sequence: TGTGCCAGCAGCTTAAATTCGGCGGGAGAGGAACAGTTCTTC. The chain recombines TRBV7-3 with TRBJ2-1, with TRBD2 identical over 7 bases. The V gene's germline CDR1 is SGHTA and CDR2 FQGTGA. The V gene end was trimmed by 1 base and the J gene end by 13 bases; junction bases not matched to a gene: 10. The CDR3 is 14 amino acids.

This clonotype was seen many times. The rearrangement uses TRBV5-1 and TRBJ2-1; the D is unclear. The V gene's germline CDR1 is SGHRS and CDR2 YFSETQ. V dropped 1 base and J dropped 1 base, with 9 bases sitting between them. The CDR3 is 15 residues long. CDR3 protein: CASSLSGVSYNEQFF. CDR3 nucleotides: TGCGCCAGCAGCTTGTCCGGAGTATCCTACAATGAGCAGTTCTTC.

This clonotype was seen at least ten times. This chain's CDR3 is CASTLAGDYNEQFF. The CDR3 DNA follows: TGTGCCAGCACACTAGCGGGAGATTACAATGAGCAGTTCTTC. The chain uses TRBV21-1 and TRBJ2-1; TRBD2, the table's D call, lacks a check against the DNA. TRBV21-1 is given as a pseudogene. The CDR3 spans 14 residues.

By share, this clonotype counts as medium-sized (0.01 to 0.1%). The chain employs TRBV5-1 and TRBJ2-1; 7 bases agree with TRBD1. V was clipped by 5 bases and J by 5 bases; unmatched bases: 1. Germline CDR1 SGHRS, CDR2 YFSETQ. This CDR3 contains 12 residues. CDR3 in DNA: TGCGCCAGCAGAGGGGGCCACAATGAGCAGTTCTTC. Amino acid sequence: CASRGGHNEQFF.

In its sample, this clonotype was seen many times. The rearrangement joins TRBV20-1 to TRBJ1-5; D is unclear. Trimming took 4 bases from V and 1 from J, leaving 17 bases between them. In germline, CDR1 is DFQATT, CDR2 SNEGSKA (reference sequence). The CDR3 has 16 amino acids. The CDR3 protein is CSATTKWSQSNQPQHF. The CDR3, as DNA: TGCAGTGCTACGACGAAGTGGAGCCAGAGCAATCAGCCCCAGCATTTT.

J is TRBJ2-3 and V is TRBV29-1; D is unclear. Trimming cost V 6 bases and J 0 bases, with 4 bases left between them. The CDR3 sequence is 11 residues long. Germline CDR1 is SQVTM and CDR2 is ANQGSEA. The CDR3 nucleotides are TGCAGCGTGGGCAGCACAGATACGCAGTATTTT. Residues: CSVGSTDTQYF.